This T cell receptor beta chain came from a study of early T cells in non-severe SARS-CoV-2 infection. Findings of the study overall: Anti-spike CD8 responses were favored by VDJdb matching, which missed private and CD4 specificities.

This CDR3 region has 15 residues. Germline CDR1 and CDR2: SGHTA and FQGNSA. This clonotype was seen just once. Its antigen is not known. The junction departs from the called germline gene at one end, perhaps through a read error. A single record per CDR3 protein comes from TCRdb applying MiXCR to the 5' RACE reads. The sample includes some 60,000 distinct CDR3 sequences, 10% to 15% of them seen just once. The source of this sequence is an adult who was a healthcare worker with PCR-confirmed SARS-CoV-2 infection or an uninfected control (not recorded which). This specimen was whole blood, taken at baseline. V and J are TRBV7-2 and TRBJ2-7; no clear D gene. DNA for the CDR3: TGTGCCAGCAGCTCGCGACTCCTTAGCTCCTGCGAGCAGTACTTC. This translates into CASSSRLLSSCEQYF.